The present TCR beta chain was sequenced within a study of early T cells in non-severe SARS-CoV-2 infection. The wider study: Sequencing used unsorted whole-blood bulk RNA, so chains lack pairing.

Individual cDNA molecules carried attached unique molecular identifiers. TCRdb recomputed calls from the 5' RACE reads with MiXCR, one row per CDR3 protein. The sample has approximately 110,000 distinct CDR3 sequences, more than 12% seen once; the top ten hold around a fifth. Notes on the study in general: The matching step, a VDJdb search, favored anti-spike CD8 responses and missed private and CD4 specificities.

This clonotype was seen only a few times. Antigen: not known. The TCR sequence derives from an adult who was a healthcare worker with PCR-confirmed SARS-CoV-2 infection or an uninfected control (not recorded which). The specimen sequenced was whole blood.

This chain's CDR3 is CASSDDRGREKLFF. The DNA for the CDR3 is TGTGCCAGCAGTGACGACAGGGGGCGTGAAAAACTGTTTTTT. V and J are TRBV2 and TRBJ1-4, with 10 bases identical to TRBD1. Germline V gene data show CDR1 as SNHLY and CDR2 as FYNNEI. The CDR3 runs to 14 residues. J lost 7 bases, V lost 3 bases, and 2 bases had no gene match. Combining the CDR3 with reference TRBV2 and TRBJ1-4 gives the whole variable domain EPEVTQTPSHQVTQMGQEVILRCVPISNHLYFYWYRQILGQKVEFLVSFYNNEISEKSEIFDDQFSVERPDGSNFTLKIRSTKLEDSAMYFCASSDDRGREKLFFGSGTQLSVL.